The sequence of this T cell receptor (beta chain) was determined in a study of human thymus T cells. Study-level findings and limits: Thymic and blood repertoires appeared to carry a bias in their V and J gene usage. Related work showed strongly overlapping thymic repertoires across unrelated individuals.

Thymus pieces cut out during corrective heart surgery were the tissue that was used. Having corrective surgery for congenital heart defects, healthy Finnish infants were the ones who donated. Measured with immunoSEQ multiplex PCR; TCRdb has only the in-frame clones, and not every one. Found here are about 130,000 clones, about 93% of them singletons; the top ten hold approximately 0.022%. Turning to this clone: The target antigen is unknown.

Trimming pared 1 base from V and 10 bases from J, leaving 11 bases between. The CDR3 extends over 13 amino acids. Germline CDR1 SGHTA, CDR2 FQGTGA. The TCR originated in a boy younger than two with a congenital heart defect but otherwise immunologically healthy. This chain joins TRBV7-3 and TRBJ2-1; the D is unclear. What was sequenced was thymus tissue. The CDR3 here is CASSLNYEGEQFF. The CDR3 bases are TGTGCCAGCAGCTTAAATTATGAAGGGGAGCAGTTCTTC.